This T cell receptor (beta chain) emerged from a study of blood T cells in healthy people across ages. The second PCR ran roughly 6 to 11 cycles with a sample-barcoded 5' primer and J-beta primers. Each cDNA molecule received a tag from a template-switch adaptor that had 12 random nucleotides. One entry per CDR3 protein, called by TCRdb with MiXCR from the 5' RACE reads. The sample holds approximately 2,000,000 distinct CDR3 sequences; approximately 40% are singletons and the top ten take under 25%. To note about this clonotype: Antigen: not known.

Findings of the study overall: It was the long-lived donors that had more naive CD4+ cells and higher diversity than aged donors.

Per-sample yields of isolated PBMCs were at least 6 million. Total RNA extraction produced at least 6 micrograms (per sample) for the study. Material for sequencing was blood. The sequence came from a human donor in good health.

As DNA, the CDR3 is TGTGCCAGCAGTCGACACATGAATCAGCCCCAGCATTTT. Its translation: CASSRHMNQPQHF. The rearrangement joins TRBV12-3 or TRBV12-4 to TRBJ1-5; D gene ambiguous. This CDR3 has 13 residues. Trimming took off 5 bases at V and 4 bases at J, with 9 bases between the two ends.